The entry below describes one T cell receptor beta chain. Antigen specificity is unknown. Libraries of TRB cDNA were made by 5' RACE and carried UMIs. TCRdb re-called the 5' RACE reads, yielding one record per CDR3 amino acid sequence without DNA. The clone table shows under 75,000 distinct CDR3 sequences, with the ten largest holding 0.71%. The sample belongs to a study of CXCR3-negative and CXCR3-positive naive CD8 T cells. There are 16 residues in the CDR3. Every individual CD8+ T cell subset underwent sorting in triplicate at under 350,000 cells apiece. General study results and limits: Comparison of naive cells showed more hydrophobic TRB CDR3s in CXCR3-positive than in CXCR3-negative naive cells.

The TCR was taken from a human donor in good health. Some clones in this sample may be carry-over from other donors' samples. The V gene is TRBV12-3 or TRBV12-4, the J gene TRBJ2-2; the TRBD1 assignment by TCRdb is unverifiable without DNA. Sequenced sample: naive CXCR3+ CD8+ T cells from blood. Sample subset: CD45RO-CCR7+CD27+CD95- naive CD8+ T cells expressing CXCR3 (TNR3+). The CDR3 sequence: CASSPWGPPNTGELFF.